This entry lists 23 T cell receptor beta chains sequenced from one sample in a study of response to subunit inactivated influenza vaccine. One entry per CDR3 protein results from TCRdb running MiXCR on the RT-PCR reads. Of about 530,000 distinct CDR3 sequences listed, about an eighth are singletons. The sample in question was PBMCs from blood, obtained around seven weeks after vaccination. These receptor sequences come from a man aged 45-65 years who received an inactivated influenza vaccine.

This clonotype was observed a handful of times. The chain uses TRBV5-1 and TRBJ1-4; 7 positions agree with TRBD1. The length of the CDR3 is 16 residues. J was trimmed by 3 bases and V by 4 bases; bases with no gene match: 9. Germline V gives CDR1 SGHRS, CDR2 YFSETQ. CDR3 sequence: CASSRMGQTSNEKLFF. The CDR3 DNA is TGCGCCAGCAGCAGGATGGGACAGACCTCTAATGAAAAACTGTTTTTT.

This clonotype has only a few counts. J is TRBJ1-1 and V is TRBV28; D is ambiguous. There are 12 residues in the CDR3. Trimming took 4 bases from V and 5 from J, leaving 8 bases between them. Looked up from germline, CDR1 is MDHEN and CDR2 is SYDVKM. In nucleotides, the CDR3 is TGTGCCAGCAGTTGGAGGATTACTGAAGCTTTCTTT. Protein: CASSWRITEAFF.

As to this clonotype: This may be a read error: a much more frequent sequence differs by one nucleotide. The conserved closing phenylalanine or tryptophan is absent in this CDR3, likely reflecting a read error. This chain links TRBV29-1 with TRBJ1-5, with 8 bases fitting TRBD1. The CDR3 length is 15 residues. The J segment lost 3 bases and the V segment lost 6 bases, leaving 10 bases of the junction unmatched. CDR1 and CDR2 from the germline V gene are SQVTM and ANQGSEA. CDR3 coding DNA: TGCAGCGTCGTAGACAGGGGCGATGTCAATCAGCCCCAGCATTAT. Its protein is CSVVDRGDVNQPQHY.

This chain connects TRBV6-1 to TRBJ2-5; 10 nucleotides line up with TRBD2. Germline trimming cut 6 bases from V and 5 bases from J; bases unmatched to any gene: 9. Germline V gives CDR1 MNHNS, CDR2 SASEGT. This CDR3 has 15 residues. CDR3: CASRGSGGSRETQYF. The DNA of the CDR3 is TGTGCCAGCAGGGGTAGCGGGGGGTCTCGGGAGACCCAGTACTTC.

This clonotype was picked up a small number of times. The chain combines TRBV7-9 with TRBJ2-3; 11 nucleotides match TRBD2. Per germline, CDR1 SEHNR and CDR2 FQNEAQ (reference sequence). V lost 2 bases to trimming and J lost 5 bases; unmatched junction nucleotides: 6. The CDR3 consists of 16 residues. The CDR3 DNA sequence: TGTGCCAGCAGCTTACTAGCGGGGGGCCGCGAAGATACGCAGTATTTT. Translated: CASSLLAGGREDTQYF.

This clonotype was seen only a few times. Here the CDR3 DNA reads TGCGCCAGCAGCGCATCCGGGACTAGCGGTATTCCGGGGGAGCTGTTTTTT. Translated: CASSASGTSGIPGELFF. This rearrangement joins TRBV5-1 to TRBJ2-2, with 11 bases lining up with TRBD2. Germline CDR1 and CDR2: SGHRS and YFSETQ. The ends lost 4 bases at V and 8 bases at J; junction bases unmatched: 13. The CDR3 is made up of 17 amino acids.

This chain connects TRBV27 to TRBJ2-2; D tentatively fits TRBD1 or TRBD2 (5 bases each). Germline values: CDR1 MNHEY, CDR2 SMNVEV (reference sequence). This CDR3 contains 15 residues. Trimming pared 4 bases from V and 1 base from J, leaving 10 bases between. The CDR3 DNA is TGTGCCAGCAGTTATGGGGGATTGAACACCGGGGAGCTGTTTTTT. Amino acids: CASSYGGLNTGELFF.

The chain uses TRBV7-2 and TRBJ1-2, with D possibly matching TRBD1 (5 bases). The CDR3 runs to 15 residues. Per germline, CDR1 SGHTA and CDR2 FQGNSA. Trimming shortened V by 0 bases and J by 8 bases, and 16 bases separated the two germline ends. The DNA for the CDR3 is TGTGCCAGCAGCTTAGCGCGTCGGGGGAACGGCGGCTACACCTTC. Its protein is CASSLARRGNGGYTF.

This clonotype was seen only a few times. The genes are TRBV10-1 and TRBJ1-4; D unresolved. The CDR3 is made up of 13 amino acids. Germline V gene data show CDR1 as WNHNN and CDR2 as SYGVQD (reference sequence). V was trimmed by 8 bases and J by 8 bases, leaving 15 bases between them. The CDR3 nucleotides read TGCGCCAGCTCGGACTCCGTTGGCGAAAAACTGTTTTTT. Translated, it gives CASSDSVGEKLFF.

The rearrangement uses TRBV12-3 or TRBV12-4 and TRBJ1-1; 7 nucleotides match TRBD1. Germline trimming cut 5 bases from V and 6 bases from J; bases unmatched to any gene: 3. This CDR3 spans 12 amino acids. Here the CDR3 DNA reads TGTGCCAGCAGTCAGGGGGTCTCTGAAGCTTTCTTT. It is translated as CASSQGVSEAFF.

This clonotype was seen more than once but under ten times. The V call is TRBV29-1, the J call TRBJ1-5; 7 bases are shared with TRBD1. CDR3 length: 13 residues. The V gene's germline CDR1 is SQVTM and CDR2 ANQGSEA. The V gene end was trimmed by 4 bases and the J gene end by 3 bases; junction bases not matched to a gene: 3. CDR3 sequence (DNA): TGCAGCGTTGGGGACAGCTACAATCAGCCCCAGCATTTT. It codes for CSVGDSYNQPQHF.

This clonotype was seen a few times. The chain is built from TRBV7-2 and TRBJ2-4; D is uncertain. The germline V gene has CDR1 SGHTA and CDR2 FQGNSA. This CDR3 has 16 residues. V was shortened by 7 bases and J by 0 bases, with 16 bases between the two germline ends. The DNA of the CDR3 is TGTGCCAGCACCGAGCTGGTTCTGGAAGCCAAAAACATTCAGTACTTC. Its protein product is CASTELVLEAKNIQYF.

In its sample, this clonotype was seen many times. The V gene is TRBV4-3, the J gene TRBJ2-2; D gene uncertain. V lost 1 base and J 1 base, leaving 7 bases between the germline ends. The V gene's germline CDR1 is LGHNA and CDR2 YSLEER. This CDR3 comprises 15 residues. CDR3 coding DNA: TGCGCCAGCAGCCAAGGAGTTATGAACACCGGGGAGCTGTTTTTT. It specifies CASSQGVMNTGELFF.

This clonotype was counted only a few times. The V call is TRBV5-1, the J call TRBJ2-3; tentatively, D is TRBD2 (5 bases). The CDR3 covers 15 residues. Germline loops: CDR1 SGHRS, CDR2 YFSETQ. Trimming stripped 5 bases from V and 3 bases from J, with 16 bases between. Here the CDR3 DNA reads TGCGCCAGCAGTCCCGACGGGGTATTGACAGATACGCAGTATTTT. Translation: CASSPDGVLTDTQYF.

This clonotype was counted a few times. This chain connects TRBV7-2 to TRBJ2-5; maybe TRBD2 (6 bases). This CDR3 region has 14 residues. Germline V lookup: CDR1 SGHTA, CDR2 FQGNSA. V was shortened by 1 base and J by 5 bases, with 11 bases between the two germline ends. CDR3 sequence: CASSLVGGWETQYF. CDR3 nucleotide sequence: TGTGCCAGCAGCTTAGTTGGGGGGTGGGAGACCCAGTACTTC.

The chain has TRBV5-1 and TRBJ1-2; possible D gene TRBD1, 6 bases. The length of the CDR3 is 19 residues. V was trimmed by 5 bases and J by 3 bases, leaving 29 bases between them. Germline CDR1 and CDR2: SGHRS and YFSETQ. The CDR3 region is CASRPGLQGLSVFYYGYTF. Written as DNA, the CDR3 is TGCGCCAGCAGACCGGGCTTGCAGGGGTTGAGTGTTTTTTACTATGGCTACACCTTC.

The chain couples TRBV20-1 to TRBJ1-5, with D perhaps matching TRBD1 (5 bases). Per the germline V gene, CDR1 is DFQATT and CDR2 is SNEGSKA (reference sequence). The V end lost 3 bases, the J end lost 5 bases, and 11 bases lay between the germline ends. CDR3 length: 13 residues. The CDR3 sequence: CSASRVGDQPQHF. The DNA for the CDR3 is TGCAGTGCTAGCAGGGTGGGCGATCAGCCCCAGCATTTT.

This clonotype has more than one count but fewer than ten. The junction does not match germline at one end; this may be a read error. The J gene is TRBJ1-5, the V gene TRBV6-2 or TRBV6-3; 10 nucleotides match TRBD1. Germline CDR1 reads MNHEY; CDR2 reads SVGEGT. The CDR3 consists of 14 residues. CDR3 sequence reads: CASRWDRGNQPQHF. The CDR3 region has the DNA TGTGCCAGCAGATGGGACAGGGGCAACCAGCCCCAGCATTTT.

CDR3 region: CASSSDRARGYTF. DNA for the CDR3: TGTGCCAGCAGCTCCGACAGGGCGAGGGGCTACACCTTC. The chain couples TRBV7-2 to TRBJ1-2, with 7 bases that match TRBD1. The germline V gene encodes CDR1 SGHTA and CDR2 FQGNSA. V shed 4 bases, J shed 8 bases, and the junction held 7 bases outside the gene matches. The CDR3 length is 13 residues.

The sample holds a few counts of this clonotype. The chain is built from TRBV12-3 or TRBV12-4 and TRBJ2-5; D might be TRBD2 (5 bases). The CDR3 spans 13 residues. V was shortened by 4 bases and J by 5 bases, with 11 bases between the two germline ends. The CDR3 sequence is CASSWTVAETQYF. CDR3 nucleotides: TGTGCCAGCAGTTGGACTGTCGCGGAGACCCAGTACTTC.

This clonotype has only a few counts. The rearrangement links TRBV24-1 to TRBJ2-1; D may be TRBD1 (6 bases). Trimming left V 6 bases short and J 5 bases short, with 16 bases between. The CDR3 runs 15 residues. Germline V gene lookup returns CDR1 KGHDR and CDR2 SFDVKD. The CDR3 is CATSISGTFNNEQFF. CDR3 sequence (DNA): TGTGCCACCAGTATCTCCGGGACATTCAACAATGAGCAGTTCTTC.

This clonotype was seen ten or more times. The chain couples TRBV6-2 or TRBV6-3 to TRBJ2-3; TRBD1 matches at 7 bases. Germline lookup yields CDR1 MNHEY and CDR2 SVGEGT. The trim removed 5 bases at V and 3 bases at J, leaving 8 bases unmatched. The CDR3 has 15 amino acids. CDR3 DNA sequence: TGTGCCAGCAGTGAGACAGGGCCGCCAACAGATACGCAGTATTTT. Its translation is CASSETGPPTDTQYF.

Only a few counts were recorded for this clonotype. The rearrangement joins TRBV18 to TRBJ1-6; D may be TRBD1 (5 bases). In germline, CDR1 is KGHSH, CDR2 LQKENI. Deletions cut 2 bases from V and 4 bases from J, with 12 bases between. This CDR3 has 16 residues. The CDR3 sequence: CASSPRRGLYNSPLHF. DNA of the CDR3: TGTGCCAGCTCACCAAGGAGGGGCCTTTATAATTCACCCCTCCACTTT.